This T cell receptor beta chain is from a study of blood T cell repertoires in COVID-19 (dated by TCRdb to 2020 to 2021). Turning to the overall study: Samples from collaborators originated in the United States, Italy and Spain and spanned both the acute and convalescent phases of COVID-19. The repertoires were released in a freely available public database meant as a resource for research on the immune response to SARS-CoV-2. Subjects who had been exposed to COVID-19, were actively infected with it, or had recovered from it provided the deeply sampled blood TCRbeta repertoires that made up the dataset. Where available, HLA class I and class II types were obtained from metadata supplied by the sample provider rather than from assay-based typing. Sample metadata almost always included a de-identified subject ID, COVID-19 status, age in years and sex. The prospective study material was composed of cDNA or gDNA derived from T cells, B-cell-depleted T cells, or PBMCs. The samples were drawn from the first 160 participants of the ongoing ImmuneRACE study and from some 1,300 subjects provided by 6 global collaborators.

Study-level results and caveats: The amount of clinical and demographic metadata varied by source and participant and was provided uncurated.

A note on this clone: Its antigen is not yet known. Qualities for individual bases were not recorded, and no much larger clone is one base off.

Each collaborating institution followed its own protocols to collect whole blood in K2EDTA tubes. For TCRbeta analysis, collaborators shipped samples in one of three forms: frozen whole blood, isolated PBMCs, or DNA extracted from either of those sample types. Trimming at the junction amounts to 5 bases on V and 7 bases on J, and the germline ends lie 15 bases apart. The CDR3 goes from the cysteine to the phenylalanine over 14 residues. Of all the DNA, just the CDR3 is kept, 42 bases in frame from base 1. As encoded in the germline V gene (reference sequence), CDR1 is MNHEY while CDR2 is SMNVEV. TCRbeta CDR3 regions were amplified from genomic DNA by means of the immunoSEQ Assay, a bias-controlled multiplex PCR. The published analysis was carried out like this. Nucleated cell counts per sample were estimated from amplification of reference gene primers within the assay. To quantify the absolute abundance of each unique TCRbeta CDR3 rearrangement, sequence reads were collapsed and filtered. Productive Simpson clonality was computed per sample as the square root of Simpson's diversity index over productive rearrangements. The immuneACCESS repertoire file appears here via TCRdb, limited to in-frame rearrangements. These files lack a portion of the clones; in checked studies, under half of the deficit traces to unresolved V genes, and the cause of the others is not known. That table supplies the V and J calls and clone size; D and trimming were determined from the DNA. Recorded for this sample are 200,000 to 300,000 clones; approximately 85% of them occurred a single time. The top ten constitute approximately 0.7% of the sample.

The sample taken for sequencing was peripheral blood. The sequence was collected from a human donor in a cohort sampled during active COVID-19. The chain is made from TRBV27 and TRBJ1-5; 5 matching bases give a weak D call of TRBD1. The base sequence is TGTGCCAGCAGTCCCCGGGAGGGGCGACAGCCCCAGCATTTT. This translates into CASSPREGRQPQHF.